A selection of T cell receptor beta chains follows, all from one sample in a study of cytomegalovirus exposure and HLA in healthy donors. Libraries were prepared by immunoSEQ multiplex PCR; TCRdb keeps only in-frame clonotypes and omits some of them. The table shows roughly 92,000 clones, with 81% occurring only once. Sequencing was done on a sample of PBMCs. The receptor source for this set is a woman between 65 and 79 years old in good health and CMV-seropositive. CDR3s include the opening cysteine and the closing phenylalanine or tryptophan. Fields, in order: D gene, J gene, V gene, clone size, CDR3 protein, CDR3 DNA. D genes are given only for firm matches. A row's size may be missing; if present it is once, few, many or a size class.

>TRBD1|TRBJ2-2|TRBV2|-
CASNRGQARELFF
TGTGCCAGCAACAGGGGCCAGGCCAGGGAGCTGTTTTTT
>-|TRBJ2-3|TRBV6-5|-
CASSPALRFTDTQYF
TGTGCCAGCAGCCCCGCCCTGAGGTTCACAGATACGCAGTATTTT
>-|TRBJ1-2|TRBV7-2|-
CASSTGPGAYGYTF
TGTGCCAGCAGCACTGGACCAGGGGCCTATGGCTACACCTTC
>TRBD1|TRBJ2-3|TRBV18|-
CASSLFTGQGTDTQYF
TGTGCCAGCTCATTATTTACGGGACAGGGAACAGATACGCAGTATTTT
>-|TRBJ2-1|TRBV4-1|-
CASRDTRSNEQFF
TGCGCCAGCAGGGACACCCGAAGCAATGAGCAGTTCTTC
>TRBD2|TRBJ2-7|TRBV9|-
CASSVGTSGRVDPWEQYF
TGTGCCAGCAGCGTAGGAACTAGCGGGAGGGTGGACCCTTGGGAGCAGTACTTC
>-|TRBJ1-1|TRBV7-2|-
CASSLGGTKPIFF
TGTGCCAGCAGCTTAGGGGGGACAAAGCCTATTTTCTTT
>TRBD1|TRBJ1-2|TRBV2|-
CASRYTGGSYGYTF
TGTGCCAGCAGATATACAGGGGGGAGCTATGGCTACACCTTC
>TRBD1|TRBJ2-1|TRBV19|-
CASSRPGQGGEQFF
TGTGCCAGTAGTCGCCCCGGACAGGGCGGTGAGCAGTTCTTC
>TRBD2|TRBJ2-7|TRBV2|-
CASSVMAGVRNEQYF
TGTGCCAGCAGTGTTATGGCGGGAGTAAGGAACGAGCAGTACTTC
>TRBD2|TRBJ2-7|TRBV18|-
CASSRTSGLAYEQYF
TGTGCCAGCTCTCGTACATCGGGACTAGCGTACGAGCAGTACTTC
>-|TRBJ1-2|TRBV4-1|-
CASSQDWVAYGYTF
TGCGCCAGCAGCCAAGATTGGGTAGCCTATGGCTACACCTTC
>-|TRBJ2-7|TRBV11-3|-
CASSPYYEQYF
TGTGCCAGCAGCCCCTACTACGAGCAGTACTTC
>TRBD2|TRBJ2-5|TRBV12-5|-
CASGPGGRETQYF
TGTGCTAGTGGACCGGGGGGGCGGGAGACCCAGTACTTC
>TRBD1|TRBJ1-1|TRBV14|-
CASSQRFGQGVRGAFF
TGTGCCAGCAGCCAAAGATTTGGGCAGGGGGTACGGGGAGCTTTCTTT
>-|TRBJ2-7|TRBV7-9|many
CASSPNLGSLEQYF
TGTGCCAGCAGCCCCAATCTCGGGTCCCTCGAGCAGTACTTC
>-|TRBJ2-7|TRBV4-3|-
CASSADWGRDEQYF
TGCGCCAGCAGCGCCGATTGGGGGCGGGACGAGCAGTACTTC
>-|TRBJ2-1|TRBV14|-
CASSPLESAYNEQFF
TGTGCCAGCAGCCCGCTGGAGTCCGCCTACAATGAGCAGTTCTTC
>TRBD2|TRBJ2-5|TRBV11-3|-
CASSRRLAGEKTQYF
TGTGCCAGCAGCCGACGACTAGCGGGAGAGAAGACCCAGTACTTC
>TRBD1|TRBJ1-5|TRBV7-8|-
CASSLRGQGNQPQHF
TGTGCCAGCAGCTTGCGGGGACAGGGAAATCAGCCCCAGCATTTT
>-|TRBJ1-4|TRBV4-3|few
CASSQEPGEGEKLFF
TGCGCCAGCAGCCAAGAACCAGGGGAAGGAGAAAAACTGTTTTTT
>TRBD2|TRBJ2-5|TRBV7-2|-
CASSRGGAEETQYF
TGTGCCAGCAGCCGCGGGGGGGCGGAAGAGACCCAGTACTTC
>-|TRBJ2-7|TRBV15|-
CATSPGKVFYEQYF
TGTGCCACCAGCCCGGGGAAGGTCTTCTACGAGCAGTACTTC
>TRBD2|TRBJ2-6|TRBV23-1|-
CASSQSRAGGPSGANVLTF
TGCGCCAGCAGTCAATCAAGAGCGGGAGGCCCCTCTGGGGCCAACGTCCTGACTTTC
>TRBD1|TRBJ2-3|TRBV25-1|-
CATRTGGTDTQYF
TGTGCCACTCGGACAGGGGGTACAGATACGCAGTATTTT
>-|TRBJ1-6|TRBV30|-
CAWTRDKNSYNSPLHF
TGTGCCTGGACCCGGGACAAAAACTCCTATAATTCACCCCTCCACTTT
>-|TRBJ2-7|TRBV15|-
CATSRGREEQYF
TGTGCCACCAGCAGGGGGCGTGAGGAGCAGTACTTC
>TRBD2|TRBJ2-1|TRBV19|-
CASSIPGGRNNEQFF
TGTGCCAGTAGTATCCCGGGAGGAAGGAACAATGAGCAGTTCTTC
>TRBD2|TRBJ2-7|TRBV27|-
CASSHLLAGGPYEQYF
TGTGCCAGCAGTCACCTACTAGCGGGAGGGCCTTACGAGCAGTACTTC
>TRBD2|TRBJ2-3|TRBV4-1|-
CASSLRGSGPDWVDTQYF
TGCGCCAGCAGCCTCCGGGGTAGCGGGCCCGATTGGGTGGATACGCAGTATTTT
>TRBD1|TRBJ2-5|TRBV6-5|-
CASSYSTGKGQETQYF
TGTGCCAGCAGTTACTCGACAGGGAAAGGACAAGAGACCCAGTACTTC
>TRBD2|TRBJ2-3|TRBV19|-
CASSIAGGRDTQYF
TGTGCCAGTAGTATAGCGGGGGGGCGAGATACGCAGTATTTT
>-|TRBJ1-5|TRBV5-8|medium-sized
CASSLLATRDQPQHF
TGTGCCAGCAGCTTGCTCGCAACCCGCGATCAGCCCCAGCATTTT
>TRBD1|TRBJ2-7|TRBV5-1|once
CASSPRTGGGYEQYF
TGCGCCAGCAGCCCCCGGACAGGGGGCGGGTACGAGCAGTACTTC
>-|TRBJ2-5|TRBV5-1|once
CASSETSWETQYF
TGCGCCAGCAGCGAGACTAGTTGGGAGACCCAGTACTTC
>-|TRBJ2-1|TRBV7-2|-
CASKSRDEQFF
TGTGCCAGCAAAAGCCGGGATGAGCAGTTCTTC
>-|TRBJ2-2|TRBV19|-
CASQNTGELFF
TGTGCCAGTCAGAACACCGGGGAGCTGTTTTTT
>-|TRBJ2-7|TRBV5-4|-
CASSPRGGGLYEQYF
TGTGCCAGCAGCCCCCGTGGAGGCGGCCTGTACGAGCAGTACTTC
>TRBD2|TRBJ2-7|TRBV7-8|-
CASTHRGVAGGNSLYEQYF
TGTGCCAGCACCCATCGCGGGGTAGCGGGAGGGAATTCCCTCTACGAGCAGTACTTC
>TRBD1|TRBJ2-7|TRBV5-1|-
CASSKDRGSREQYF
TGCGCCAGCAGCAAGGACAGGGGATCGAGGGAGCAGTACTTC
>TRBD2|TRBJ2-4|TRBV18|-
CASSPGAGGGNIQYF
TGTGCCAGCTCACCAGGGGCGGGAGGAGGAAACATTCAGTACTTC
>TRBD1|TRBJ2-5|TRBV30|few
CAWRRVGDRGRETQYF
TGTGCCTGGAGGAGGGTGGGGGACAGGGGGCGAGAGACCCAGTACTTC
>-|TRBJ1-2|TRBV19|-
CASSIRETGNYGYTF
TGTGCCAGTAGTATTAGGGAGACAGGAAACTATGGCTACACCTTC
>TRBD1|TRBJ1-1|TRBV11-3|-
CASSTRPRQGAEAFF
TGTGCCAGCAGTACACGCCCGAGGCAGGGGGCTGAAGCTTTCTTT
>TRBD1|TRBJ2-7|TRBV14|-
CASSLRYRGYEQYF
TGTGCCAGCAGCCTCCGTTACAGGGGCTACGAGCAGTACTTC
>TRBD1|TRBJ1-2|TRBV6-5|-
CASKRGPGYTF
TGTGCCAGTAAGAGGGGGCCTGGCTACACCTTC
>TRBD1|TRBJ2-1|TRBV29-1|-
CSVGRDRGANEQFF
TGCAGCGTGGGGCGGGACAGGGGTGCGAATGAGCAGTTCTTC